What follows is one T cell receptor beta chain and its context. This receptor's antigen is unknown. This record belongs to a study of T cells expressing NK-cell markers (TCRdb year 2020). In terms of the full investigation: In sorted CD3+CD56+NKG2C+, CD3+CD56+NKG2C- and CD3+CD56-NKG2C+ T-cell subsets from about eight donors, TCR beta-chain repertoires were profiled. Randomly selected healthy volunteers, three men and five women, were used as the eight sequenced donors. Among the eight sequenced donors, only one was HCMV-seronegative, while the other seven were HCMV-seropositive. Libraries were sequenced as 2 x 150 bp reads on Illumina HiSeq 2000/2500, MiSeq or NextSeq. Overall study outcomes, separate from this receptor: Those dominant clonotypes were again the most abundant among CD3+CD56-NKG2C+ cells in four donors, at 28.3-60.1%. Whether the expanded NKG2C-expressing T cell clones were specific for HCMV antigens remained unclear. In over five donors, the dominant CD3+CD56+NKG2C+ clonotypes were among the top 10 CD8+ clonotypes and accounted for roughly 1.0-8% of CD8+ T cells.

The germline V gene encodes CDR1 SNHLY and CDR2 FYNNEI. The CDR3 holds 16 amino acids from the cysteine to the phenylalanine. DNA is not on record. The reads were generated on an Illumina HiSeq 2000. TCR beta cDNA libraries were prepared using 5'RACE template switching, which introduced a universal primer site and unique molecular identifiers. cDNA synthesis was primed from the TCR beta constant segment, followed by two successive PCR amplification steps. As for the authors' bioinformatics: MIGEC was used to demultiplex reads and group reads by UMI, and MiTCR was used to assemble and quantify clonotypes. To exclude erroneous sequences, any TCR cDNA sequence not supported by at least two reads was discarded. Downstream repertoire analysis used the tcR package, and clonotypes were matched across fractions by CDR3 nucleotide sequence plus V segment. VDJmatch was used to annotate antigen specificity against VDJdb, with one amino acid substitution allowed in CDR3. Through TCRdb reprocessing, the reads give one entry per CDR3 protein sequence; DNA is omitted. The authors' filters were not applied to this entry. This sample's table has entries for 350,000 to 450,000 distinct CDR3 sequences. The top ten constitute 5% to 5.5% of the sample.

A commercial ELISA kit detecting HCMV-specific IgG in serum was used to determine HCMV serostatus. Peripheral blood mononuclear cells were isolated from blood by Ficoll density gradient centrifugation. The V gene is TRBV2 and the J gene is TRBJ2-5; with no DNA, the TCRdb D assignment of TRBD1 cannot be verified. The origin of this receptor is a man aged 18-75 years in good health. The sequencing input was blood T cells: a sorted CD56 or NKG2C T cell subset, CD4+ or CD8+ T cells, or bulk PBMC T cells (not recorded which). The CDR3 protein: CASIRGGGPQQETQYF.